This T cell receptor beta chain was observed in a study of blood T cell repertoires in COVID-19. Only in-frame clones appear in the TCRdb table, and some are missing; sequencing was by immunoSEQ multiplex PCR. The sample shows 220,000 or so clones, about nine tenths of them seen only once. The germline gives CDR1 SGHTA, CDR2 FQGNSA. CDR3 length: 15 amino acids. The trim removed 7 bases at V and 6 bases at J, leaving 9 bases unmatched. The rearrangement joins TRBV7-2 to TRBJ2-3, with TRBD1 matching over 11 bases. Source material: peripheral blood. The receptor's source is a man aged 55 to 70 who had recovered from COVID-19. The CDR3 here is CASTWTGGAWDTQYF. Written as DNA, the CDR3 is TGTGCCAGCACCTGGACAGGGGGCGCGTGGGATACGCAGTATTTT. The full variable domain, with the rest looked up from reference TRBV7-2 and TRBJ2-3, is GAGVSQSPSNKVTEKGKDVELRCDPISGHTALYWYRQSLGQGLEFLIYFQGNSAPDKSGLPSDRFSAERTGGSVSTLTIQRTQQEDSAVYLCASTWTGGAWDTQYFGPGTRLTVL.